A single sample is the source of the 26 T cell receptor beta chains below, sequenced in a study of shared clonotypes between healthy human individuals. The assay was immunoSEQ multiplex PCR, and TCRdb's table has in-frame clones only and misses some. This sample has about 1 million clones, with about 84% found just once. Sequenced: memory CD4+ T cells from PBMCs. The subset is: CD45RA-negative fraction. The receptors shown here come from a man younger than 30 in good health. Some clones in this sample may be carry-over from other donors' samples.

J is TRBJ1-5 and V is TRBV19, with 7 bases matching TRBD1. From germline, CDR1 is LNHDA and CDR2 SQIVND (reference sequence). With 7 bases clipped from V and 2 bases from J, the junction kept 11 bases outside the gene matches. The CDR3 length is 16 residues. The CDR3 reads CASIRQGGQGNQPQHF. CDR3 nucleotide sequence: TGTGCCAGTATTCGCCAAGGAGGACAGGGCAATCAGCCCCAGCATTTT.

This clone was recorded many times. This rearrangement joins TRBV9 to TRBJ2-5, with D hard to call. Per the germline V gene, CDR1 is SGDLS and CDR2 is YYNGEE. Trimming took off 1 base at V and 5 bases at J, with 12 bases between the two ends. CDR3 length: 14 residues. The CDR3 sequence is CASSVRADAETQYF. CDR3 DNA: TGTGCCAGCAGCGTACGGGCGGACGCGGAGACCCAGTACTTC.

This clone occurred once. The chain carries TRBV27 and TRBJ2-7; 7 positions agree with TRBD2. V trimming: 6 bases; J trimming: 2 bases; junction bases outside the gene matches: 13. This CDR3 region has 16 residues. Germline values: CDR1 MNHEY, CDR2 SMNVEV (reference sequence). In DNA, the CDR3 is TGTGCCAGCAGGAGACTGACGGGAGGTTATGCCTACGAGCAGTACTTC. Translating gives CASRRLTGGYAYEQYF.

CDR3: CASSVEASGRPSYEQYF. The CDR3 DNA reads as TGTGCCAGCAGCGTAGAAGCGAGCGGGAGGCCCTCCTACGAGCAGTACTTC. V gene TRBV9 combines with J gene TRBJ2-7, with 9 bases matching TRBD2. The V and J ends lost 0 bases and 0 bases, in that order; junction bases with no gene match: 7. Per germline, CDR1 SGDLS and CDR2 YYNGEE. The CDR3 runs to 17 residues. Supplemented by reference TRBV9 and TRBJ2-7, the full variable domain reads DSGVTQTPKHLITATGQRVTLRCSPRSGDLSVYWYQQSLDQGLQFLIQYYNGEERAKGNILERFSAQQFPDLHSELNLSSLELGDSALYFCASSVEASGRPSYEQYFGPGTRLTVT.

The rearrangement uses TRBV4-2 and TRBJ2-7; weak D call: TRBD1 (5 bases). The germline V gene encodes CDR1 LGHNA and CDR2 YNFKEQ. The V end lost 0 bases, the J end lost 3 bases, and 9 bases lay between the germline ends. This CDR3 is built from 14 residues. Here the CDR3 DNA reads TGTGCCAGCAGCCAAGATACAGGCGGCTACGAGCAGTACTTC. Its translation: CASSQDTGGYEQYF.

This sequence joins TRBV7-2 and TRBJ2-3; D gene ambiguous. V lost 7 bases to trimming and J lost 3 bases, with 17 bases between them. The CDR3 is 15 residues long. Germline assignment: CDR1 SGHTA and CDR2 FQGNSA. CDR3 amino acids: CASTPEIVGTDTQYF. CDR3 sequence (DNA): TGTGCCAGCACCCCCGAGATAGTAGGGACAGATACGCAGTATTTT. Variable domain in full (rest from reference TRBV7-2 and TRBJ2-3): GAGVSQSPSNKVTEKGKDVELRCDPISGHTALYWYRQSLGQGLEFLIYFQGNSAPDKSGLPSDRFSAERTGGSVSTLTIQRTQQEDSAVYLCASTPEIVGTDTQYFGPGTRLTVL.

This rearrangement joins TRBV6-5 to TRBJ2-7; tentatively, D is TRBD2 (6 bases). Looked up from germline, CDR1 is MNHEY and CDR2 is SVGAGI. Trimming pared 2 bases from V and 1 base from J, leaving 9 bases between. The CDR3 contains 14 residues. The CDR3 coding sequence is TGTGCCAGCAGTTACAGGGCGGGATCCTACGAGCAGTACTTC. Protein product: CASSYRAGSYEQYF.

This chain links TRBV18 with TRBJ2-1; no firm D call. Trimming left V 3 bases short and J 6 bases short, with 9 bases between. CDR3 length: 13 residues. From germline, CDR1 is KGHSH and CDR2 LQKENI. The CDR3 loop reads CASSPSGGNEQFF. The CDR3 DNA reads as TGTGCCAGCTCACCGTCGGGTGGCAATGAGCAGTTCTTC.

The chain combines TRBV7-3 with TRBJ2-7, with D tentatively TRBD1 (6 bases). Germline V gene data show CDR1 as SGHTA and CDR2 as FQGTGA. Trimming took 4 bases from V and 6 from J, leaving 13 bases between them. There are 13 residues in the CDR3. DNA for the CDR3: TGTGCCAGCAGCTCCGGGACAAGCAGCGAGCAGTACTTC. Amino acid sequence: CASSSGTSSEQYF.

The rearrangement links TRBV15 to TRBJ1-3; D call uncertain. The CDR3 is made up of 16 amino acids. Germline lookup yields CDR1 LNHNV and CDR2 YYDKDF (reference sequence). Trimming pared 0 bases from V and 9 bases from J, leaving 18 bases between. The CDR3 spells CATSRDRVSAAPTIYF. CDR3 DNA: TGTGCCACCAGCAGAGATCGGGTCTCAGCGGCCCCCACCATATATTTT. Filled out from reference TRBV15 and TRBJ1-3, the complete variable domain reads DAMVIQNPRYQVTQFGKPVTLSCSQTLNHNVMYWYQQKSSQAPKLLFHYYDKDFNNEADTPDNFQSRRPNTSFCFLDIRSPGLGDTAMYLCATSRDRVSAAPTIYFGEGSWLTVV.

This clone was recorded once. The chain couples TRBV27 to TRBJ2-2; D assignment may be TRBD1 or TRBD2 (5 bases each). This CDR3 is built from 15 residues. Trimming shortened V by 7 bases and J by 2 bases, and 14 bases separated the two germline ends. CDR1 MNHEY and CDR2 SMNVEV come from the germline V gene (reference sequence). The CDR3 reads CASTSWGTNTGELFF. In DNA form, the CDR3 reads TGTGCCAGCACCTCTTGGGGGACCAACACCGGGGAGCTGTTTTTT.

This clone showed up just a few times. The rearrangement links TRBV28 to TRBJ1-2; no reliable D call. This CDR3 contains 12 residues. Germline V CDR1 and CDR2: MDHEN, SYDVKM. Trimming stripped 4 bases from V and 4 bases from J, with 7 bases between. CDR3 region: CASSYPGYGYTF. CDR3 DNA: TGTGCCAGCAGTTATCCGGGCTATGGCTACACCTTC.

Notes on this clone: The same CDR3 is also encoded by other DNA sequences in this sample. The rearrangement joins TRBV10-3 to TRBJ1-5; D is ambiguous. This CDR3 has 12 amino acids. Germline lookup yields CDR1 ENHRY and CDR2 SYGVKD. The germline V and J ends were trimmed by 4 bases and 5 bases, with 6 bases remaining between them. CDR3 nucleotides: TGTGCCATCAGTGCAGGTGATCAGCCCCAGCATTTT. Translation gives CAISAGDQPQHF.

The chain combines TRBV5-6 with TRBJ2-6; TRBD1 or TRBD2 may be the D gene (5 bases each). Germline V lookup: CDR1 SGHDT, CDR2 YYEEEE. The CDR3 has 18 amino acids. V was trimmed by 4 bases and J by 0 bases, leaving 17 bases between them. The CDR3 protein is CASSIGAGRTSGANVLTF. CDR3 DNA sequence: TGTGCCAGCAGCATAGGGGCAGGGAGAACCTCTGGGGCCAACGTCCTGACTTTC.

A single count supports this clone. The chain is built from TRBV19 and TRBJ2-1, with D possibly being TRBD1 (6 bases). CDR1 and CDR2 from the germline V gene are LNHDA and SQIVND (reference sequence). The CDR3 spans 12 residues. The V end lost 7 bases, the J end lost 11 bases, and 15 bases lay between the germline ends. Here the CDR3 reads CASTNLDSKQFF. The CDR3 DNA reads TGTGCCAGTACCAACCTGGACAGCAAGCAGTTCTTC.

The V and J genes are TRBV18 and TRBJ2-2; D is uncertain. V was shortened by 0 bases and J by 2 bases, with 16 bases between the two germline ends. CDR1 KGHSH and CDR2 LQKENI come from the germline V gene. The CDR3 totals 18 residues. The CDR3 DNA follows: TGTGCCAGCTCACCACCCACCCCCCCCGGATACAACACCGGGGAGCTGTTTTTT. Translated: CASSPPTPPGYNTGELFF.

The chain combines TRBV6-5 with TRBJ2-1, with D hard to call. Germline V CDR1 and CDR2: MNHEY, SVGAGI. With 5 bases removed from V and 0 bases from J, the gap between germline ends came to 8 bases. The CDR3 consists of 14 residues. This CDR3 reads CASSPLRSYNEQFF. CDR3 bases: TGTGCCAGCAGTCCCCTTCGCTCCTACAATGAGCAGTTCTTC.

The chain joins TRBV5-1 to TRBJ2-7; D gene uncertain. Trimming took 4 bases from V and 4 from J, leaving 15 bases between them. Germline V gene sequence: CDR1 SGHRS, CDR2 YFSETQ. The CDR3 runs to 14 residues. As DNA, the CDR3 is TGCGCCAGCAGCCCGGATGCGATGGGGTACGAGCAGTACTTC. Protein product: CASSPDAMGYEQYF.

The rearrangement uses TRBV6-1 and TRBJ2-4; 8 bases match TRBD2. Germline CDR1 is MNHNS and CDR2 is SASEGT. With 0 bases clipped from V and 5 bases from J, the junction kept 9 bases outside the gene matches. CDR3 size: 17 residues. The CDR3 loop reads CASSEALQAGAENIQYF. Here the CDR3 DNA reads TGTGCCAGCAGTGAAGCGCTTCAAGCGGGAGCGGAAAACATTCAGTACTTC.

The CDR3 loop reads CASTEQGAVGYTF. As DNA, the CDR3 is TGTGCCAGCACCGAACAGGGGGCGGTCGGCTACACCTTC. The rearrangement uses TRBV28 and TRBJ1-2; TRBD1 agrees at 9 bases. This CDR3 region has 13 residues. Germline assignment: CDR1 MDHEN and CDR2 SYDVKM. The V segment lost 7 bases and the J segment 8 bases; nucleotides outside the gene matches: 8.

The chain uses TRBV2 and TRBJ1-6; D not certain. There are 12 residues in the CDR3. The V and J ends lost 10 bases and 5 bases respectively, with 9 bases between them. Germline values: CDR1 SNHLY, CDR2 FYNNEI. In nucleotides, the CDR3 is TGTGCCACCGGGCTCCATAATTCACCCCTCCACTTT. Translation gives CATGLHNSPLHF.

The CDR3 protein is CASSARLADSSEQFF. In DNA, the CDR3 is TGTGCCAGCAGTGCCCGACTAGCGGACTCTAGCGAGCAGTTCTTC. This chain uses TRBV6-1 with TRBJ2-1; 9 nucleotides agree with TRBD2. CDR1 and CDR2 from the germline V gene are MNHNS and SASEGT. The CDR3 extends over 15 amino acids. V trimming: 4 bases; J trimming: 10 bases; junction bases outside the gene matches: 11.

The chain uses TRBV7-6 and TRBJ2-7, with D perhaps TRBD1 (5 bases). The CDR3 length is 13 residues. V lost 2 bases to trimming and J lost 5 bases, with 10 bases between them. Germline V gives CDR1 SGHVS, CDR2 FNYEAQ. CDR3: CASSLRRANEQYF. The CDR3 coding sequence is TGTGCCAGCAGCTTACGCAGGGCTAACGAGCAGTACTTC. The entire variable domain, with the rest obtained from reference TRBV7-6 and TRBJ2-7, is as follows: GAGVSQSPRYKVTKRGQDVALRCDPISGHVSLYWYRQALGQGPEFLTYFNYEAQQDKSGLPNDRFSAERPEGSISTLTIQRTEQRDSAMYRCASSLRRANEQYFGPGTRLTVT.

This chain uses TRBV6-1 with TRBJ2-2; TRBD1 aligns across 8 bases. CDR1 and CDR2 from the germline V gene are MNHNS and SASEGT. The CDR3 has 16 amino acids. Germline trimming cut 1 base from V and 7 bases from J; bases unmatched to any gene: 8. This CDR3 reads CASSEVPGGLDGELFF. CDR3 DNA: TGTGCCAGCAGTGAAGTTCCAGGGGGCTTGGACGGGGAGCTGTTTTTT.

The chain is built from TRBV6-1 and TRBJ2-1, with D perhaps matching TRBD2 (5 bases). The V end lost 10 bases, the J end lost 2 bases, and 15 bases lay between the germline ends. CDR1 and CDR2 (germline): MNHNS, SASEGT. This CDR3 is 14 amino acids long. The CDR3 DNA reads TGTGCCACCCAAGGGCGGGCACCCTACAATGAGCAGTTCTTC. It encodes CATQGRAPYNEQFF.

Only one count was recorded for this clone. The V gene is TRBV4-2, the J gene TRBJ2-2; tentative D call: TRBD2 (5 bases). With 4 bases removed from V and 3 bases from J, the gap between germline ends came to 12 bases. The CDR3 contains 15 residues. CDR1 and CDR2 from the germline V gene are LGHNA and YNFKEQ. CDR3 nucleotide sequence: TGTGCCAGCAGCCGTGAGGGCGCGCACACCGGGGAGCTGTTTTTT. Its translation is CASSREGAHTGELFF.